Listed below are T cell receptor beta chains from one sample, sequenced in a study of CD8+ T cells in alopecia areata. Only in-frame clones appear in the TCRdb table, and some are missing; sequencing was by immunoSEQ multiplex PCR. This sample carries approximately 29,000 clones, about three quarters of them seen once, and the ten largest clones take around 19%. The sample taken for sequencing was NKG2D-low CD8+ T cells sorted from blood. These receptors originate from a human donor with alopecia areata. The CDR3 runs from the conserved cysteine through the conserved F or W. Each record gives: D gene, clone size, V gene, J gene, CDR3 protein, CDR3 DNA. D genes are given only for firm matches. Clone size is stated in some rows and not others, as once, few, many or a class when expanded.

.	.	TRBV27	TRBJ2-3	CASSSFPVLGTDTQYF	TGTGCCAGCAGTTCCTTCCCGGTGCTCGGTACAGATACGCAGTATTTT
.	.	TRBV29-1	TRBJ2-1	CSVEETVYEQFF	TGCAGCGTTGAAGAAACCGTCTATGAGCAGTTCTTC
TRBD1	.	TRBV23-1	TRBJ1-6	CAKQAEGGKNSPLHF	TGCGCCAAACAAGCCGAAGGGGGCAAGAATTCACCCCTCCACTTT
.	.	TRBV27	TRBJ1-5	CASSLSGYNQPQHF	TGTGCCAGCAGTTTATCGGGCTACAATCAGCCCCAGCATTTT
.	.	TRBV30	TRBJ1-2	CAWRQRAEDNFYGYTF	TGTGCCTGGAGGCAACGGGCCGAAGACAACTTCTATGGCTACACCTTC
.	.	TRBV7-9	TRBJ2-1	CASSFEGQHNEQFF	TGTGCCAGCAGCTTTGAAGGGCAACACAATGAGCAGTTCTTC
.	.	TRBV29-1	TRBJ2-3	CSVEEGRGTADTQYF	TGCAGCGTTGAAGAGGGCCGGGGGACGGCAGATACGCAGTATTTT
TRBD1	.	TRBV27	TRBJ2-7	CASSLLGDRAYEQYF	TGTGCCAGCAGTTTATTAGGGGACAGGGCCTACGAGCAGTACTTC
.	.	TRBV5-1	TRBJ2-7	CASSLGGTPYEQYF	TGCGCCAGCAGCTTGGGAGGGACTCCCTACGAGCAGTACTTC
TRBD1	.	TRBV19	TRBJ2-7	CASSYGTGPYEQYF	TGTGCCAGTAGTTACGGGACAGGGCCCTACGAGCAGTACTTC
TRBD2	.	TRBV5-6	TRBJ2-7	CASSSPGLAGQWAYEQYF	TGTGCCAGCAGCTCGCCGGGACTAGCGGGACAATGGGCCTACGAGCAGTACTTC
.	once	TRBV29-1	TRBJ2-3	CSVEGSLKARSQYF	TGCAGCGTTGAAGGTAGCCTAAAGGCTCGGTCGCAGTATTTT
.	.	TRBV9	TRBJ2-7	CASSVGGGPTYEQYF	TGTGCCAGCAGCGTAGGTGGGGGACCCACCTACGAGCAGTACTTC
TRBD2	.	TRBV4-1	TRBJ2-1	CASSQGTSGPYNEQFF	TGCGCCAGCAGCCAAGGGACTAGCGGGCCCTACAATGAGCAGTTCTTC
.	.	TRBV10-3	TRBJ2-3	CAISADPGDTQYF	TGTGCCATCAGTGCTGACCCGGGGGATACGCAGTATTTT
.	.	TRBV23-1	TRBJ2-7	CASGQTTTSGQKLPREYF	TGCGCCAGCGGCCAAACGACGACCTCTGGACAGAAATTACCGCGAGAATACTTC
.	.	TRBV6-5	TRBJ2-7	CASSSPGHSYEQYF	TGTGCCAGCAGTTCCCCGGGACACAGCTACGAGCAGTACTTC
TRBD2	.	TRBV29-1	TRBJ2-7	CSVVVTSDRYEQYF	TGCAGCGTTGTGGTTACTAGCGACCGATACGAGCAGTACTTC
TRBD1	.	TRBV7-9	TRBJ2-7	CASSRGQGHEQYF	TGTGCCAGCAGCCGGGGACAGGGCCACGAGCAGTACTTC
TRBD1	.	TRBV29-1	TRBJ2-7	CSVEIPGTGYEQYF	TGCAGCGTTGAAATCCCGGGGACAGGCTACGAGCAGTACTTC
TRBD2	.	TRBV29-1	TRBJ2-7	CSVESPGTSEPYEQYF	TGCAGCGTTGAATCCCCCGGGACTAGCGAGCCCTACGAGCAGTACTTC
TRBD2	few	TRBV7-9	TRBJ2-2	CASSLTSGNLGELFF	TGTGCCAGCAGCCTGACTAGCGGGAATCTCGGGGAGCTGTTTTTT
.	once	TRBV7-9	TRBJ2-1	CASSLPRDGAYNEQFF	TGTGCCAGCAGCTTGCCCAGGGACGGGGCCTACAATGAGCAGTTCTTC
.	few	TRBV15	TRBJ2-7	CATSPDSYEQYF	TGTGCCACCAGCCCCGACAGCTACGAGCAGTACTTC
.	medium-sized	TRBV29-1	TRBJ2-1	CSGGSANNEQFF	TGCAGCGGCGGGTCGGCGAACAATGAGCAGTTCTTC
.	.	TRBV4-2	TRBJ2-7	CASRADIGGTYEQYF	TGTGCCAGCAGGGCAGACATTGGTGGGACCTACGAGCAGTACTTC
TRBD1	.	TRBV5-1	TRBJ2-7	CASSFEQGVHEQYF	TGCGCCAGCAGCTTTGAACAGGGGGTGCACGAGCAGTACTTC
TRBD1	.	TRBV29-1	TRBJ2-7	CSVELTGGTSYEQYF	TGCAGCGTTGAATTGACAGGGGGCACTTCCTACGAGCAGTACTTC
.	.	TRBV29-1	TRBJ2-1	CSVDAGDYNEQFF	TGCAGCGTTGACGCGGGTGATTACAATGAGCAGTTCTTC
.	few	TRBV28	TRBJ1-5	CASSPFYSNQPQHF	TGTGCCAGCAGTCCGTTTTATAGCAATCAGCCCCAGCATTTT
.	.	TRBV6-4	TRBJ2-2	CASSDGGNTGELFF	TGTGCCAGCAGTGATGGGGGGAACACCGGGGAGCTGTTTTTT
.	medium-sized	TRBV7-9	TRBJ2-3	CASSPPAPDTQYF	TGTGCCAGCAGCCCCCCGGCACCAGATACGCAGTATTTT
.	once	TRBV9	TRBJ1-1	CASSVGGGGTTEAFF	TGTGCCAGCAGCGTAGGGGGAGGGGGAACTACTGAAGCTTTCTTT
.	.	TRBV18	TRBJ2-5	CASSGPGPEETQYF	TGTGCCAGCTCAGGCCCGGGGCCAGAAGAGACCCAGTACTTC
.	.	TRBV7-6	TRBJ2-2	CASSYGVDGELFF	TGTGCCAGCAGCTACGGGGTTGACGGGGAGCTGTTTTTT
TRBD1	.	TRBV4-1	TRBJ2-1	CASSQDPGTAYNEQFF	TGCGCCAGCAGCCAAGATCCCGGGACAGCTTACAATGAGCAGTTCTTC
.	once	TRBV7-9	TRBJ2-7	CASSQAGKPYEQYF	TGTGCCAGCAGCCAGGCAGGGAAACCCTACGAGCAGTACTTC
TRBD1	once	TRBV29-1	TRBJ2-7	CSVQGTGDEVGIYEQYF	TGCAGCGTCCAAGGGACAGGAGATGAGGTAGGGATCTACGAGCAGTACTTC
.	once	TRBV27	TRBJ2-7	CASSFRAPYEQYF	TGTGCCAGCAGTTTTAGAGCCCCCTACGAGCAGTACTTC